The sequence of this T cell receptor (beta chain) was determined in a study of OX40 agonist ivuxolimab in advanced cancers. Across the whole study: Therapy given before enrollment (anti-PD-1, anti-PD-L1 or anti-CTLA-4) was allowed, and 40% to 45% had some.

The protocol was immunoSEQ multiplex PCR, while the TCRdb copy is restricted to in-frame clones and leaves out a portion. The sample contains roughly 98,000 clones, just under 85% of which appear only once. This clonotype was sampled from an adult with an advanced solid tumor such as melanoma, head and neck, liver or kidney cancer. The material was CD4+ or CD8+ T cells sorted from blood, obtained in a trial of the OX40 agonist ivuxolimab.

CDR3 residues: CASMTSETTDTQYF. The CDR3 DNA is TGTGCCAGTATGACTAGCGAGACCACAGATACGCAGTATTTT. The genes are TRBV6-5 and TRBJ2-3, with 8 bases lining up with TRBD2. The germline V gene has CDR1 MNHEY and CDR2 SVGAGI. This CDR3 is 14 amino acids long. V lost 9 bases to trimming and J lost 2 bases; unmatched junction nucleotides: 7.